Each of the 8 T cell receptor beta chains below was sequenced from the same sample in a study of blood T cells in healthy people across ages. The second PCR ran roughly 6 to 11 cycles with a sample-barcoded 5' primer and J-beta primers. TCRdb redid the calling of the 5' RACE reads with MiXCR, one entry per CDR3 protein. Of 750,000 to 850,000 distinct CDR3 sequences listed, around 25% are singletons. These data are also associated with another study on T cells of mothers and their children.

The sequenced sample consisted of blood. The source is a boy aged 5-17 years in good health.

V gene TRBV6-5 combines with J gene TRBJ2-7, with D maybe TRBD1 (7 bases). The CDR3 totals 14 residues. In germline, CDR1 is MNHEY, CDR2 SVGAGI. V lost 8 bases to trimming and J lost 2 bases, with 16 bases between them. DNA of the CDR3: TGTGCCAGCGGCGGGACAGACTCTACCTACGAGCAGTACTTC. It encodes CASGGTDSTYEQYF.

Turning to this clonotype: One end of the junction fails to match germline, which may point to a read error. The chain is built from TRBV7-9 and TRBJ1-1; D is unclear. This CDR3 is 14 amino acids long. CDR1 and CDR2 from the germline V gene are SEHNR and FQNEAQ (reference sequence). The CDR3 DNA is TGTGCCAGCAGCTTAACCGCGGGGAACACTGAGGCTTTCTTT. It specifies CASSLTAGNTEAFF.

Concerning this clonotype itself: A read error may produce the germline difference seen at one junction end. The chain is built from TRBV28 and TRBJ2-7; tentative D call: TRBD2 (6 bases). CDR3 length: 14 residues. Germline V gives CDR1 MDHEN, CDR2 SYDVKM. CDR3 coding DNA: TGTGCCAGCAGGGGCGGACTAAGCTCCTACGAGCAGCACTTC. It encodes CASRGGLSSYEQHF.

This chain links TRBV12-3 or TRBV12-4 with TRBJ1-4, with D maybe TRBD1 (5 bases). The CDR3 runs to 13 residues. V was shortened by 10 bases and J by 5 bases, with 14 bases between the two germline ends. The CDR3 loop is CATGPGRNEKLFF. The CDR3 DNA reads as TGTGCCACAGGGCCGGGACGGAATGAAAAACTGTTTTTT.

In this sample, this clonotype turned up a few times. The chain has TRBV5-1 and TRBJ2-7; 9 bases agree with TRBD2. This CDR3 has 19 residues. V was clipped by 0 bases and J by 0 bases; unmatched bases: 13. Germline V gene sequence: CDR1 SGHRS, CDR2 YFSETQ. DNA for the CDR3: TGCGCCAGCAGCTTGGAACGCCGCCTCGGCGGGGGGGACTCCTACGAGCAGTACTTC. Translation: CASSLERRLGGGDSYEQYF.

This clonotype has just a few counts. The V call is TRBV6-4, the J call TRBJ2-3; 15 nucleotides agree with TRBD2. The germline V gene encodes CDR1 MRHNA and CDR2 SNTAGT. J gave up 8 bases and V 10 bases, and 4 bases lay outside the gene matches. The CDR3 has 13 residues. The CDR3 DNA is TGTGCCACCTCGGGACTAGCGGGGGGTACGCAGTATTTT. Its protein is CATSGLAGGTQYF.

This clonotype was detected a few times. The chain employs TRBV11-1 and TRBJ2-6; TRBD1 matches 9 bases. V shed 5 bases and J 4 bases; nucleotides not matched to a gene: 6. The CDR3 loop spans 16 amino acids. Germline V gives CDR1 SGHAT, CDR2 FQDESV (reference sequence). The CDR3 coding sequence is TGTGCCAGCAGCCTCCGGGACAGGGCAGGGGCCAACGTCCTGACTTTC. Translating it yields CASSLRDRAGANVLTF.

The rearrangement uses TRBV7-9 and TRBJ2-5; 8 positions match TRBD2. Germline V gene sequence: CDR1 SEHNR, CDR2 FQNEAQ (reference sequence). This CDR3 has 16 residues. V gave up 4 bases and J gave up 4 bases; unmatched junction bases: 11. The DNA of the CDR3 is TGTGCCAGCAGCTCAACCAAGGGACTAGATGGAGAGACCCAGTACTTC. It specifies CASSSTKGLDGETQYF.